These 6 T cell receptor beta chains originate from one sample sequenced in a study of T cell responses to AZD1222 COVID-19 vaccine. Sequenced by immunoSEQ multiplex PCR; TCRdb stores in-frame clones only, minus some. Found here are more than 150,000 clones, 88% of them singletons; the top ten hold 0.49%. Sequenced material: peripheral blood, taken on day 0 of AZD1222 vaccination. These receptors all come from an adult in good health.

The chain links TRBV30 to TRBJ2-5; a weak D match, TRBD2 (7 bases). CDR1 GTSNPN and CDR2 SVGIG come from the germline V gene (reference sequence). The CDR3 is 13 residues long. V was cut by 6 bases and J by 5 bases, with 16 bases left in between. The CDR3 DNA reads as TGTGCCTGTCCGAGGGGGGGAGGGGAGACCCAGTACTTC. Amino acids: CACPRGGGETQYF.

The rearrangement uses TRBV7-2 and TRBJ2-7, with D possibly TRBD1 on 5 matching bases. V was cut by 4 bases and J by 3 bases, with 10 bases left in between. Germline CDR1 is SGHTA and CDR2 is FQGNSA. The CDR3 loop spans 13 amino acids. The CDR3 coding sequence is TGTGCCAGCAGCTATCAGGGTTTCTACGAGCAGTACTTC. This codes for CASSYQGFYEQYF.

CDR3 residues: CASSDRQGSGYTF. CDR3 nucleotide sequence: TGTGCCAGCAGTGATCGCCAGGGGAGCGGCTACACCTTC. This sequence joins TRBV6-4 and TRBJ1-2; D perhaps matches TRBD1 (6 bases). The CDR3 length is 13 residues. Trimming took off 3 bases at V and 8 bases at J, with 13 bases between the two ends. From germline, CDR1 is MRHNA and CDR2 SNTAGT.

The chain links TRBV25-1 to TRBJ2-7; possibly TRBD2 for D (7 bases). Germline V gene lookup returns CDR1 MGHDK and CDR2 SYGVNS. V was cut by 7 bases and J by 3 bases, with 22 bases left in between. CDR3 length equals 16 residues. The CDR3 DNA reads as TGTGCCAGCACGGGGGGATGGGGGGGCCAGGACTACGAGCAGTACTTC. It translates to CASTGGWGGQDYEQYF.

Here the CDR3 reads CASSTAGTGKETQYF. CDR3 in DNA: TGTGCCAGTTCAACCGCGGGGACAGGAAAAGAGACCCAGTACTTC. The J gene is TRBJ2-5, the V gene TRBV18, with 8 bases identical to TRBD1. This CDR3 contains 15 residues. J lost 3 bases, V lost 9 bases, and 12 bases had no gene match. Germline V gives CDR1 KGHSH, CDR2 LQKENI.

This clone was seen a single time. The chain is built from TRBV28 and TRBJ2-3; D perhaps matches TRBD2 (5 bases). Looked up from germline, CDR1 is MDHEN and CDR2 is SYDVKM. V dropped 7 bases and J dropped 2 bases, with 16 bases sitting between them. The CDR3 length is 15 residues. The CDR3 spells CASTIGLRDTDTQYF. CDR3 DNA sequence: TGTGCCAGCACCATCGGACTTAGAGACACAGATACGCAGTATTTT.